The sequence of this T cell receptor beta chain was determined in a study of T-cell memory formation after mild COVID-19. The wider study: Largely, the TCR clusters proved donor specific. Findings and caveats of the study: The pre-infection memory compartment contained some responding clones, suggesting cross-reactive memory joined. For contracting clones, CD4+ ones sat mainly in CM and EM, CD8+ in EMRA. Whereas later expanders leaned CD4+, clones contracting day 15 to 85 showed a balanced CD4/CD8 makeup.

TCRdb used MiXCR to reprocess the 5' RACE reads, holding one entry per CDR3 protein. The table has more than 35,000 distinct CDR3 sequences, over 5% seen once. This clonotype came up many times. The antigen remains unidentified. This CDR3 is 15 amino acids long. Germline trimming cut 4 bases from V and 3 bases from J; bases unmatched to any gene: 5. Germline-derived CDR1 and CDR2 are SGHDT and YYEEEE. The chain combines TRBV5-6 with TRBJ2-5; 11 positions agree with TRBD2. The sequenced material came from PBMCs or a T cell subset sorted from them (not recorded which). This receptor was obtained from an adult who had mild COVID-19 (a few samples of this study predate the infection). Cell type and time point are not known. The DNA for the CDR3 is TGTGCCAGCAGCGCCATGACTAGCGGGAAAGAGACCCAGTACTTC. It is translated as CASSAMTSGKETQYF.